These 14 T cell receptor beta chains share one sample of origin, sequenced in a study of blood T cell repertoires in COVID-19 (dated by TCRdb to about 2020). Libraries were constructed by the immunoSEQ multiplex PCR assay. Entries here come from immuneACCESS through TCRdb and include only in-frame sequences with V and J called. Some clones fail to appear in such tables; in the studies checked, an unresolved V gene covers under half of the shortfall, and the cause of the remainder is unknown. The sample table shows over 250,000 clones, and about 88% are seen once. The ten largest clonotypes hold about 1.6% of the sample. Sequenced sample: peripheral blood. These receptors were taken from a human donor with COVID-19, enrolled during active disease. The donor label of this sample is uncertain.

The genes are TRBV3-1 (or the pseudogene TRBV3-2) and TRBJ2-3, with TRBD2 as a possible D gene (6 bases). Germline V lookup: CDR1 LGHDT, CDR2 YNNKEL (reference sequence). The CDR3 extends over 17 amino acids. The V end lost 1 base, the J end lost 0 bases, and 14 bases lay between the germline ends. Here the CDR3 reads CASSQGISGSSTDTQYF. DNA of the CDR3: TGTGCCAGCAGCCAAGGGATTAGCGGATCTAGCACAGATACGCAGTATTTT.

J is TRBJ2-7 and V is TRBV5-1; D unclear. Per germline, CDR1 SGHRS and CDR2 YFSETQ. V was shortened by 6 bases and J by 6 bases, with 10 bases between the two germline ends. CDR3 length equals 11 residues. The DNA for the CDR3 is TGCGCCAGCAAGCTCCGTGGCGAGCAGTACTTC. As protein: CASKLRGEQYF.

The rearrangement uses TRBV5-1 and TRBJ2-6; D is unclear. The length of the CDR3 is 15 residues. Germline assignment: CDR1 SGHRS and CDR2 YFSETQ. The V end lost 3 bases, the J end lost 0 bases, and 7 bases lay between the germline ends. The DNA for the CDR3 is TGCGCCAGCAGCTCGCGGAGCTCTGGGGCCAACGTCCTGACTTTC. Translation gives CASSSRSSGANVLTF. The full variable domain, rest sourced from reference TRBV5-1 and TRBJ2-6, is KAGVTQTPRYLIKTRGQQVTLSCSPISGHRSVSWYQQTPGQGLQFLFEYFSETQRNKGNFPGRFSGRQFSNSRSEMNVSTLELGDSALYLCASSSRSSGANVLTFGAGSRLTVL.

The rearrangement uses TRBV2 and TRBJ1-1; no firm D call. Germline V CDR1 and CDR2: SNHLY, FYNNEI. V lost 5 bases, J lost 5 bases, and 15 bases lay in between. The CDR3 consists of 14 residues. CDR3 sequence: CASSPALRTTEAFF. DNA for the CDR3: TGTGCCAGCAGTCCGGCCCTTAGGACTACTGAAGCTTTCTTT.

The chain couples TRBV7-3 to TRBJ2-2; D may be TRBD1 (5 bases). V lost 5 bases and J 4 bases, leaving 11 bases between the germline ends. Germline CDR1 is SGHTA and CDR2 is FQGTGA. The CDR3 is 14 amino acids. The CDR3: CASSQGHGTGELFF. CDR3 coding DNA: TGTGCCAGCAGCCAGGGTCACGGCACCGGGGAGCTGTTTTTT.

The chain carries TRBV5-1 and TRBJ1-5, with D hard to call. CDR3 size: 15 residues. Germline values: CDR1 SGHRS, CDR2 YFSETQ. V lost 0 bases and J lost 3, with 10 bases in between. The CDR3 coding sequence is TGCGCCAGCAGCTTGGACTCTAGCCCCAATCAGCCCCAGCATTTT. It yields the protein CASSLDSSPNQPQHF.

The sample holds one count of this clone. J is TRBJ1-5 and V is TRBV3-1 (or the pseudogene TRBV3-2); TRBD1 aligns across 12 bases. The V segment lost 8 bases and the J segment 6 bases; nucleotides outside the gene matches: 8. The germline V gene has CDR1 LGHDT and CDR2 YNNKEL (reference sequence). The CDR3 is made up of 15 amino acids. CDR3 bases: TGTGCCAGCGGACAGGGGACAGGGGGCGGTCAGCCCCAGCATTTT. This encodes CASGQGTGGGQPQHF.

V is TRBV19 and J is TRBJ2-1; D might be TRBD2 (7 bases). V lost 6 bases, J lost 9 bases, and 18 bases lay in between. The length of the CDR3 is 14 residues. Germline V CDR1 and CDR2: LNHDA, SQIVND (reference sequence). The CDR3 DNA reads as TGTGCCAGTAGCACCGGGGGGCGAGGTGGTGAGCAGTTCTTC. It translates to CASSTGGRGGEQFF.

This chain connects TRBV10-3 to TRBJ2-7; 8 bases are a match to TRBD2. The CDR3 totals 15 residues. The junction had 8 bases not matched to a gene; V was cut back by 2 bases and J by 5 bases. Germline CDR1 ENHRY, CDR2 SYGVKD. CDR3 nucleotides: TGTGCCATCAGTGAGGTTGAGCGGGAGACCCACGAGCAGTACTTC. Amino acids: CAISEVERETHEQYF.

The chain uses TRBV7-9 and TRBJ2-2; 10 positions match TRBD1. This CDR3 is built from 15 residues. Germline assignment: CDR1 SEHNR and CDR2 FQNEAQ (reference sequence). Trimming took 5 bases from V and 5 from J; bases not matched to a gene: 5. CDR3 sequence (DNA): TGTGCCAGCAGCACGGGACAGGGGAGGACCGGGGAGCTGTTTTTT. Its translation is CASSTGQGRTGELFF.

The V gene is TRBV10-3, the J gene TRBJ1-4, with 7 positions matching TRBD1. Trimming took 2 bases from V and 8 from J; bases not matched to a gene: 11. This CDR3 region has 16 residues. Germline CDR1 and CDR2: ENHRY and SYGVKD. CDR3 amino acids: CAISEGGGGGREKLFF. The CDR3 DNA follows: TGTGCCATCAGTGAGGGCGGCGGAGGGGGCCGAGAAAAACTGTTTTTT.

The V and J genes are TRBV30 and TRBJ2-1; 10 nucleotides align to TRBD2. CDR3 length: 16 residues. Losses at the gene ends were 3 bases for V and 8 bases for J; bases not matched to a gene: 13. The germline CDR1 and CDR2 sequences are GTSNPN and SVGIG (reference sequence). The CDR3 here is CAWSPALAGVVDEQFF. The DNA for the CDR3 is TGTGCCTGGAGCCCGGCGCTAGCGGGAGTCGTCGATGAGCAGTTCTTC.

This clone has only a few counts. The chain combines TRBV5-1 with TRBJ2-7, with 7 bases matching TRBD2. The CDR3 runs to 18 residues. Germline CDR1 SGHRS, CDR2 YFSETQ. The V gene end was trimmed by 0 bases and the J gene end by 2 bases; junction bases not matched to a gene: 14. This chain's CDR3 is CASSLVGYKRDRTYEQYF. The CDR3 DNA follows: TGCGCCAGCAGCTTGGTTGGGTACAAGCGGGACCGAACCTACGAGCAGTACTTC.

The gene calls are TRBV5-6 and TRBJ2-3; a possible D gene is TRBD1 (6 bases). The germline V and J ends were trimmed by 1 base and 4 bases, with 10 bases remaining between them. The CDR3 extends over 14 amino acids. Germline V gene lookup returns CDR1 SGHDT and CDR2 YYEEEE. CDR3 amino acids: CASSLRGGADTQYF. CDR3 nucleotide sequence: TGTGCCAGCAGCTTGCGAGGGGGTGCAGATACGCAGTATTTT.